These 13 T cell receptor beta chains came from one sample sequenced in a study of T cell responses to AZD1222 COVID-19 vaccine. Sequencing was performed with immunoSEQ multiplex PCR; in TCRdb, only in-frame clones are kept and a portion is missing. The sample consists of approximately 220,000 clones, approximately 94% of them appearing once. Here the sequenced sample was peripheral blood, taken on day 0 of MenACWY control vaccination. The receptor source for this set is an adult in good health.

The rearrangement links TRBV25-1 to TRBJ1-1; D is possibly TRBD1 (5 bases). The CDR3 loop spans 13 amino acids. The germline V gene encodes CDR1 MGHDK and CDR2 SYGVNS. V was trimmed by 5 bases and J by 4 bases, leaving 11 bases between them. The CDR3 protein is CASSRGRGTEAFF. The CDR3 nucleotides read TGTGCCAGCAGTCGAGGGAGGGGCACTGAAGCTTTCTTT.

The chain joins TRBV5-6 to TRBJ1-5; TRBD1 might be the D (6 bases). CDR3 length: 15 amino acids. Germline-derived CDR1 and CDR2 are SGHDT and YYEEEE. The V and J ends lost 5 bases and 1 base respectively, with 13 bases between them. The CDR3 DNA reads as TGTGCCAGCAGAAAGGGCCAGGGGAGCAATCAGCCCCAGCATTTT. Protein sequence: CASRKGQGSNQPQHF.

This clone was detected only once. CDR3 residues: CASSLSGQFYEQYF. The CDR3 DNA reads TGTGCCAGCAGTTTATCGGGACAGTTCTACGAGCAGTACTTC. The V gene is TRBV27, the J gene TRBJ2-7; TRBD1 agrees at 7 bases. The CDR3 length is 14 residues. Losses at the gene ends were 0 bases for V and 3 bases for J; bases not matched to a gene: 2. CDR1 is MNHEY, CDR2 SMNVEV, per germline (reference sequence).

This clone appeared once. V gene TRBV18 combines with J gene TRBJ1-3; 8 nucleotides align to TRBD1. Germline V gene lookup returns CDR1 KGHSH and CDR2 LQKENI. The CDR3 totals 17 residues. Trimming cost V 3 bases and J 2 bases; bases outside gene matches: 9. CDR3 in amino acids: CASSPSPRTGTGNTIYF. CDR3 DNA sequence: TGTGCCAGCTCACCCTCCCCCCGGACAGGGACTGGAAACACCATATATTTT.

The chain uses TRBV5-1 and TRBJ2-5; D is uncertain. Germline lookup yields CDR1 SGHRS and CDR2 YFSETQ. This CDR3 spans 12 amino acids. The V gene lost 1 base and the J gene lost 5 bases, with 6 bases spanning the gap. In nucleotides, the CDR3 is TGCGCCAGCAGCTTGACAGATGAGACCCAGTACTTC. Protein: CASSLTDETQYF.

J is TRBJ1-3 and V is TRBV11-2; no firm D call. CDR1 SGHAT and CDR2 FQNNGV come from the germline V gene. The CDR3 runs to 13 residues. Trimming pared 6 bases from V and 2 bases from J, leaving 8 bases between. Here the CDR3 reads CASRGNAGNTIYF. CDR3 DNA sequence: TGTGCCAGCAGGGGGAACGCTGGAAACACCATATATTTT.

V gene TRBV4-1 combines with J gene TRBJ1-5; 7 positions match TRBD1. The CDR3 is 15 residues long. Germline V lookup: CDR1 MGHRA, CDR2 YSYEKL. After removal of 0 bases from V and 7 bases from J, the junction contained 6 bases not matched to a gene. The CDR3 region is CASSQEDRAWQPQHF. As DNA, the CDR3 is TGCGCCAGCAGCCAAGAAGACAGGGCTTGGCAGCCCCAGCATTTT.

The J gene is TRBJ1-1, the V gene TRBV6-5; D ambiguous. The CDR3 is 13 amino acids. Germline CDR1 and CDR2: MNHEY and SVGAGI. Trimming pared 7 bases from V and 4 bases from J, leaving 13 bases between. Here the CDR3 reads CASITPGSTEAFF. The CDR3 region has the DNA TGTGCCAGCATTACCCCAGGTAGCACTGAAGCTTTCTTT.

The V and J genes are TRBV3-1 (or the pseudogene TRBV3-2) and TRBJ2-2; D may be TRBD1 or TRBD2 (5 bases each). The CDR3 covers 14 residues. Looked up from germline, CDR1 is LGHDT and CDR2 is YNNKEL (reference sequence). V was pared by 5 bases and J by 6 bases, with 13 bases between. CDR3 residues: CASSTRLGAGELFF. DNA for the CDR3: TGTGCCAGCAGCACAAGGTTGGGGGCCGGGGAGCTGTTTTTT.

The CDR3 DNA reads TGTGCCAGCAGTGACGGTCTCGTACAACCCCGTGGGGGCTACACCTTC. It codes for CASSDGLVQPRGGYTF. The chain uses TRBV6-4 and TRBJ1-2; D unclear. This CDR3 is built from 16 residues. In germline, CDR1 is MRHNA, CDR2 SNTAGT. V lost 2 bases to trimming and J lost 8 bases, with 21 bases between them.

The gene calls are TRBV4-2 and TRBJ2-1; D remains ambiguous. V was clipped by 0 bases and J by 4 bases, with 10 bases between them. The CDR3 has 15 residues. CDR1 and CDR2 (germline): LGHNA, YNFKEQ. CDR3: CASSQDWQNYNEQFF. Written as DNA, the CDR3 is TGTGCCAGCAGCCAAGATTGGCAGAATTACAATGAGCAGTTCTTC.

The chain is built from TRBV11-2 and TRBJ1-4; D is ambiguous. The CDR3 runs 14 residues. Germline assignment: CDR1 SGHAT and CDR2 FQNNGV. Trimming took off 5 bases at V and 5 bases at J, with 12 bases between the two ends. In DNA, the CDR3 is TGTGCCAGCAGCCACCGGGTGACGAATGAAAAACTGTTTTTT. Translated, it gives CASSHRVTNEKLFF.

The rearrangement joins TRBV3-1 (or the pseudogene TRBV3-2) to TRBJ1-1, with 8 nucleotides matching TRBD1. The CDR3 covers 15 residues. CDR1 and CDR2 from the germline V gene are LGHDT and YNNKEL (reference sequence). J lost 5 bases, V lost 4 bases, and 9 bases had no gene match. CDR3 nucleotides: TGTGCCAGCAGCCTAAAGGACAGGGACGGGACTGAAGCTTTCTTT. Protein sequence: CASSLKDRDGTEAFF.